This T cell receptor beta chain was retrieved from a study of T cells in localized non-small cell lung cancer (dated by TCRdb to between 2020 and 2021). For the wider study: Comparing tumors with uninvolved tumor-adjacent lungs, the study looked at the T cell repertoires of 200 to 250 patients with early-stage NSCLC. The cohort consisted of 236 treatment-naive NSCLC patients whose localized lung tumors had been resected. NSCLC patients had a mean age of approximately 66 years, and around 140 were male and about 98 female. What the study reported, not specific to this receptor: Because the study design was exploratory, TCR variables were selected using unadjusted p-values without false-discovery rate correction. A median of around 57 of the top 100 tumor clones were detected in paired uninvolved adjacent lung, and 25 to 35 of these tumor clones were also found among the top 100 clones of the paired uninvolved adjacent lung. Higher blood T cell density associated with longer overall survival, while higher adjacent-lung clonality associated with shorter survival. Uninvolved tumor-adjacent lung showed the highest T cell clonality, higher than tumor, which suggests more focused antigenic responses in the uninvolved tumor-adjacent lung. Multi-region tumor sequencing was not performed, so intratumor heterogeneity could not be excluded.

The immunoSEQ Assay was used to sequence TCR beta CDR3 regions from DNA. The original pipeline was this. To compute T cell density, TCR beta template counts were normalized to usable DNA, which was estimated by amplifying housekeeping genes. Using the preseqR package, richness was estimated by extrapolating to 120,000 templates for tissue samples and 400,000 templates for PBMC samples. Clonality was defined by subtracting Pielou's evenness from one. Differential abundance testing on productive amino-acid clonotypes, with a minimum total count of 5 and an alpha of 0.1, was used to identify tissue-enriched TCRs. The Jaccard Index and the Morisita Overlap Index were used to quantify repertoire overlap between compartments. GLIPH clustered TCR beta CDR3s with public tetramer-defined viral CDR3s; viral motifs required at least three viral sequences plus V-gene enrichment. TCRdb obtained this table from immuneACCESS and retained in-frame rearrangements with V and J assigned. These tables miss some clones; where compared with another copy, unresolved V genes account for less than half of the shortfall, and the remainder is unexplained. V and J calls plus clone size are reproduced from that table; the DNA served to infer D and trimming. The sample data list about 16,000 clones, and about 89% of these were observed just once. The ten largest make up 3.7% of the sample.

At diagnosis, tumor, uninvolved tumor-adjacent lung and peripheral blood were collected and then preserved as a mix of FFPE and fresh-frozen material. For TCR repertoire profiling, blood samples were analyzed in the form of peripheral blood mononuclear cells. This clone was recorded a few times. Its recognized antigen is unknown. Base qualities were left out, and no much larger clone turns up one base away. CDR1 LNHDA and CDR2 SQIVND were looked up in the germline V gene (reference sequence). The trim is 5 bases for V and 4 bases for J, with a gap of 12 bases between the germline ends. Including cysteine and phenylalanine, the CDR3 has 14 amino acids. Kept here is only the CDR3 DNA, which spans 42 bases and is read in frame from base 1.

The V and J genes are TRBV19 and TRBJ1-5, with no confidently assigned D gene. Sequencing was performed on peripheral blood, taken before any cancer treatment. The source of this sequence is a male donor aged 60 or over with stage II squamous cell lung carcinoma. The CDR3 in this case is CASSPLYGNQPQHF. The nucleotide sequence reads TGTGCCAGTAGTCCCCTGTACGGGAATCAGCCCCAGCATTTT. Outside the CDR3, residues come from the reference TRBV19 and TRBJ1-5 proteins, so the full variable domain is: DGGITQSPKYLFRKEGQNVTLSCEQNLNHDAMYWYRQDPGQGLRLIYYSQIVNDFQKGDIAEGYSVSREKKESFPLTVTSAQKNPTAFYLCASSPLYGNQPQHFGDGTRLSIL.